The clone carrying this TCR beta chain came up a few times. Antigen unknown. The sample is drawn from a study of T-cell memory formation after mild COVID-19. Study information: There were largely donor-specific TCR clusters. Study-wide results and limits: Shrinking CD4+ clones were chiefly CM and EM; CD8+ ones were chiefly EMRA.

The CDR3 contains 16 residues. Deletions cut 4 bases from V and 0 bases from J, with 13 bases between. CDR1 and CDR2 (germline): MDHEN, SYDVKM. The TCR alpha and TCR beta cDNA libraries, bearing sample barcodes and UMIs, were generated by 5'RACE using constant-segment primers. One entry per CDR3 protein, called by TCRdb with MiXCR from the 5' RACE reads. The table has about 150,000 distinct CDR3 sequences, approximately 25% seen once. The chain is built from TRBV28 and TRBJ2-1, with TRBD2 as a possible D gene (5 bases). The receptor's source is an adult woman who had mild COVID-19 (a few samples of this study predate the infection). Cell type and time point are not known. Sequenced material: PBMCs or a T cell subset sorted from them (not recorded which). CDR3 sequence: CASSYSYRDSYNEQFF. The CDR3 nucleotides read TGTGCCAGCAGTTACTCGTACCGGGACTCCTACAATGAGCAGTTCTTC.